This TCR beta chain comes out of a study of blood T cell repertoires in COVID-19. Here immunoSEQ multiplex PCR was the method, and the copy in TCRdb shows in-frame clones only, minus some. The profile shows over 150,000 clones, 84% of them singletons. CDR1 ENHRY and CDR2 SYGVKD come from the germline V gene. The CDR3 is 14 amino acids. Trimming took 3 bases from V and 0 from J, leaving 6 bases between them. The sample comprised peripheral blood. The TCR originated in a woman older than 75 with COVID-19, enrolled during active disease. V usage is TRBV10-3 and J usage is TRBJ1-5; no reliable D call. Here the CDR3 DNA reads TGTGCCATCAGTGAAATAGCTAGCAATCAGCCCCAGCATTTT. Residues: CAISEIASNQPQHF.